The source of this TCR beta chain is a study of glioma-infiltrating T cells. Amplification of TCR alpha and beta CDR3 regions from RNA used iRepertoire nested multiplex PCR. MiXCR, applied by TCRdb to the multiplex PCR reads, yields one record per CDR3 protein. The sample consists of around 180,000 distinct CDR3 sequences, around 45% of them appearing once. This clonotype has ten or more counts. The specimen was glioma tissue, nonneoplastic brain tissue, or PBMCs (not recorded which). The receptor was isolated from a human donor with low-grade glioma or glioblastoma, undergoing nonglioma brain surgery, or in good health (not recorded which).

CDR3 DNA sequence: TGTGCCAGCGAGACAGGTGATAATCAGCCCCAGCATTTT. Amino acid sequence: CASETGDNQPQHF. The chain is built from TRBV12-3 or TRBV12-4 and TRBJ1-5; D possibly corresponds to TRBD1 (6 bases). Between the trimmed V and J ends, which lost 8 bases and 4 bases, there was a span of 12 bases. This CDR3 region has 13 residues.